This T cell receptor (beta chain) was sequenced in a study of T cells expressing NK-cell markers. TCRdb reprocessed the 5' RACE reads and keeps a single row for each CDR3 protein, giving no DNA. The sample has roughly 420,000 distinct CDR3 sequences; the top ten hold about 7.3%. Per germline, CDR1 LNHNV and CDR2 YYDKDF (reference sequence). The CDR3 is made up of 13 amino acids. This rearrangement joins TRBV15 to TRBJ2-2. The TCR originated in a woman between 18 and 70 years old in good health. Sequencing used blood T cells: a sorted CD56 or NKG2C T cell subset, CD4+ or CD8+ T cells, or bulk PBMC T cells (not recorded which). CDR3 sequence reads: CATSSHNTGELFF.